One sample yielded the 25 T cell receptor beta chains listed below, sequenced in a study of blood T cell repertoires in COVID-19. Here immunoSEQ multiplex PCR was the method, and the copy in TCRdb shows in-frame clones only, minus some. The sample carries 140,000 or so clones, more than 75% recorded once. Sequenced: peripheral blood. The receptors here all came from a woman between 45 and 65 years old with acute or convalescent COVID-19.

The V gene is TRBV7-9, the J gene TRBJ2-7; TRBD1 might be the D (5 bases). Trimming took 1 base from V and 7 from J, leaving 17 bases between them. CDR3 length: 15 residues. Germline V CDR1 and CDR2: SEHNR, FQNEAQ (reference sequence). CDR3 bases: TGTGCCAGCAGCTTAGGGCAGGGCCCGAGGAGAGAGCAGTACTTC. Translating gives CASSLGQGPRREQYF.

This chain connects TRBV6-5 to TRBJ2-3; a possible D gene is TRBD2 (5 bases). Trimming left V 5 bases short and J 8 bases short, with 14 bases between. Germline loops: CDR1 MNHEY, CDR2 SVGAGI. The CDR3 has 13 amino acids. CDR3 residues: CASSPQLGVTQYF. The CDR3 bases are TGTGCCAGCAGTCCCCAACTAGGAGTTACGCAGTATTTT.

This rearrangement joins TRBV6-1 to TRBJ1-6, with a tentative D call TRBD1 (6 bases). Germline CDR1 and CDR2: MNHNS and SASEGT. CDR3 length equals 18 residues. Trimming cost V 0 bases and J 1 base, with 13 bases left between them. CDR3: CASSEAGGLGSYNSPLHF. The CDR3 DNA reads TGTGCCAGCAGTGAAGCCGGGGGGCTCGGTTCCTATAATTCACCCCTCCACTTT.

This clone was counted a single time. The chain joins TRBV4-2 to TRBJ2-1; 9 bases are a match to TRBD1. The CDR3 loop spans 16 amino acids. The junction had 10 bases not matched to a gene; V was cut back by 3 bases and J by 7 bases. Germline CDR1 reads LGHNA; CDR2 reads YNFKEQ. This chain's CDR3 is CASSHGLGQGGNEQFF. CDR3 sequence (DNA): TGTGCCAGCAGCCACGGGCTGGGACAGGGCGGAAATGAGCAGTTCTTC.

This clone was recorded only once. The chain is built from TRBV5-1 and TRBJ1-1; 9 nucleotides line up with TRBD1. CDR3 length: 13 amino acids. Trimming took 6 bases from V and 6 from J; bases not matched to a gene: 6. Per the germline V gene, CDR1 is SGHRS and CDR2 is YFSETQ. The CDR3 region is CASNRDRASEAFF. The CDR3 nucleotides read TGCGCCAGCAATCGGGACAGGGCTTCTGAAGCTTTCTTT.

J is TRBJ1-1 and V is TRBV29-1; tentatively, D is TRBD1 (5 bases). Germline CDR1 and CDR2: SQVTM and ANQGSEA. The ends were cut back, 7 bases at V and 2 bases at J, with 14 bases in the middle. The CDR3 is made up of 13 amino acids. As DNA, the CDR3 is TGCAGCGCCGACAGACCGTCTAACACTGAAGCTTTCTTT. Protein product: CSADRPSNTEAFF.

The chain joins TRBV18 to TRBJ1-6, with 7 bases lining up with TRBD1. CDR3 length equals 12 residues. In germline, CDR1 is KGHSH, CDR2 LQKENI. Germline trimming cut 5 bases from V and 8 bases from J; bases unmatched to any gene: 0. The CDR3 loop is CASSDRDSPLHF. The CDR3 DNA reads TGTGCCAGCTCAGACAGGGATTCACCCCTCCACTTT.

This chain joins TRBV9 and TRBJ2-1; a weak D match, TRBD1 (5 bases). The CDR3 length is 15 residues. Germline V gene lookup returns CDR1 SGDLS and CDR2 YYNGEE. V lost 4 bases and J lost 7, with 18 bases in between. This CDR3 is CASSLMLGQPNEQFF. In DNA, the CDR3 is TGTGCCAGCAGCCTGATGTTGGGGCAGCCGAATGAGCAGTTCTTC. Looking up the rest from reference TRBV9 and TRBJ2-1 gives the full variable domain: DSGVTQTPKHLITATGQRVTLRCSPRSGDLSVYWYQQSLDQGLQFLIQYYNGEERAKGNILERFSAQQFPDLHSELNLSSLELGDSALYFCASSLMLGQPNEQFFGPGTRLTVL.

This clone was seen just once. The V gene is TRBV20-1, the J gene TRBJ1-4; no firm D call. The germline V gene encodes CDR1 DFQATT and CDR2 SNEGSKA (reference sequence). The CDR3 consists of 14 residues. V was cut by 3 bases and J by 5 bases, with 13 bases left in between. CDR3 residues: CSASKEGGNEKLFF. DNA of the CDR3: TGCAGTGCTAGTAAAGAGGGAGGGAATGAAAAACTGTTTTTT.

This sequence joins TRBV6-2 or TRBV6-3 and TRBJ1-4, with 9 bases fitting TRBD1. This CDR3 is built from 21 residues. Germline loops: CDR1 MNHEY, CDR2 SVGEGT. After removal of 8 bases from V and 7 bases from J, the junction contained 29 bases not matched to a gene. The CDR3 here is CASGLKPRTGVSLRMTEKLFF. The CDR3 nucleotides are TGTGCCAGCGGCCTGAAGCCTCGGACAGGGGTCTCTCTACGGATGACTGAAAAACTGTTTTTT.

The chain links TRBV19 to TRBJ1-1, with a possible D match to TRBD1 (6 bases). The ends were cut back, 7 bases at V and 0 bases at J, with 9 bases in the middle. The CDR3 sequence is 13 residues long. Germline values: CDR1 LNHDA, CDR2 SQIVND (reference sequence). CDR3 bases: TGTGCCAGTAACAGGGAAATGAACACTGAAGCTTTCTTT. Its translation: CASNREMNTEAFF.

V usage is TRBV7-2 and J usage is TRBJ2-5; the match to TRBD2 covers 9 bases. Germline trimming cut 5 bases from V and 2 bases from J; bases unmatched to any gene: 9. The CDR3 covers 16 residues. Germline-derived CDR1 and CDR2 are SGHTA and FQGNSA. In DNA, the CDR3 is TGTGCCAGCAGCGCCCAGCGGGGGGTAGGGCAAGAGACCCAGTACTTC. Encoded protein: CASSAQRGVGQETQYF.

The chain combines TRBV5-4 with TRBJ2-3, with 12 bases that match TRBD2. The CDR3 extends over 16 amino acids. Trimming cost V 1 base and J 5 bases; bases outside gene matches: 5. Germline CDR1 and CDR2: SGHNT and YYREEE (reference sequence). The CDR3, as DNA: TGTGCCAGCAGCTTGACTAGCGGGGGGTGGGGAGATACGCAGTATTTT. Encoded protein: CASSLTSGGWGDTQYF.

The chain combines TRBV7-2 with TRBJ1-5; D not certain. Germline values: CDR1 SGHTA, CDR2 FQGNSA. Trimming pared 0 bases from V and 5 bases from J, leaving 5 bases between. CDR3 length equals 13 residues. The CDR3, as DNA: TGTGCCAGCAGCTTAGCTCGGGATCAGCCCCAGCATTTT. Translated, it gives CASSLARDQPQHF.

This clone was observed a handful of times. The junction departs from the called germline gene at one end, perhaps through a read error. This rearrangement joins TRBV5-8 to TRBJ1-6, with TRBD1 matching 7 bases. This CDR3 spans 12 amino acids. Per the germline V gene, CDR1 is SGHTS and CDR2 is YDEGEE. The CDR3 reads CASSLNGRDSFF. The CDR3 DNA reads TGTGCCAGCAGCTTGAACGGGCGGGACAGCTTCTTT.

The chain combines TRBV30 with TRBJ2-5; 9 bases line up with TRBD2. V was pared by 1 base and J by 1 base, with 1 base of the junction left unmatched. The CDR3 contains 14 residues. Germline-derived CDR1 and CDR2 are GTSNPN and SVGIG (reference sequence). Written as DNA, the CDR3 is TGTGCCTGGAGTGGCGGGGGGGCCCAAGAGACCCAGTACTTC. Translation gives CAWSGGGAQETQYF.

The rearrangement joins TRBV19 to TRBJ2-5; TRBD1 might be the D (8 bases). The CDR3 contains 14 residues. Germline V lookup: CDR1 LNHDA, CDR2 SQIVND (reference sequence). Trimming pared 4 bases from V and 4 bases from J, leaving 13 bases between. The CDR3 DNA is TGTGCCAGTAGTACCACAGGGGGGGGAGAGACCCAGTACTTC. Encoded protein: CASSTTGGGETQYF.

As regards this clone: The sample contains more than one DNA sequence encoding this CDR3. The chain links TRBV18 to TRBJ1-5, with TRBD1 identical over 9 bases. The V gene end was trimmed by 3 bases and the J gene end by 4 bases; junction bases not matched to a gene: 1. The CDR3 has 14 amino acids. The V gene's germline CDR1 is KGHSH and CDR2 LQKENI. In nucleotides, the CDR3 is TGTGCCAGCTCACCGGGACAGGGAAATCAGCCCCAGCATTTT. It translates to CASSPGQGNQPQHF.

CDR3 bases: TGTGCCAGCAGCCATGAAACGGTCGCCACCTCTGGAAACACCATATATTTT. Amino acids: CASSHETVATSGNTIYF. The rearrangement links TRBV9 to TRBJ1-3; D is unresolved. V was shortened by 4 bases and J by 0 bases, with 17 bases between the two germline ends. The germline V gene encodes CDR1 SGDLS and CDR2 YYNGEE. The CDR3 sequence is 17 residues long.

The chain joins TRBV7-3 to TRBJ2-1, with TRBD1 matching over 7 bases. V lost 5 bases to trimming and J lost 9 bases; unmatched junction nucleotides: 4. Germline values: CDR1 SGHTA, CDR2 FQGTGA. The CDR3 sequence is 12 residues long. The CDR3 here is CASSQTGFEQFF. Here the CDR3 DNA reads TGTGCCAGCAGCCAGACAGGGTTTGAGCAGTTCTTC.

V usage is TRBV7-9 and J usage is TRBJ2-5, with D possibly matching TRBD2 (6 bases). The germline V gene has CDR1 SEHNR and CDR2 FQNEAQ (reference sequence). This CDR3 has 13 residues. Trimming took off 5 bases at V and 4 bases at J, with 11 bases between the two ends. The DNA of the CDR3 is TGTGCCAGCAGCCCAGCGGGTGTAGAGACCCAGTACTTC. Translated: CASSPAGVETQYF. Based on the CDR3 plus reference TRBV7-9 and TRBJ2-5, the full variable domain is DTGVSQNPRHKITKRGQNVTFRCDPISEHNRLYWYRQTLGQGPEFLTYFQNEAQLEKSRLLSDRFSAERPKGSFSTLEIQRTEQGDSAMYLCASSPAGVETQYFGPGTRLLVL.

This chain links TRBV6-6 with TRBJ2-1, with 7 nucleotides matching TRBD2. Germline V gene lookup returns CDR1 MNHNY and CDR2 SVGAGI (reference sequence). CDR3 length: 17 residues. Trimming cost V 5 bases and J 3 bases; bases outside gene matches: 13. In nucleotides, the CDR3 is TGTGCCAGCAGTCGGAACCCCGGGACTACCTTCTACAATGAGCAGTTCTTC. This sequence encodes CASSRNPGTTFYNEQFF.

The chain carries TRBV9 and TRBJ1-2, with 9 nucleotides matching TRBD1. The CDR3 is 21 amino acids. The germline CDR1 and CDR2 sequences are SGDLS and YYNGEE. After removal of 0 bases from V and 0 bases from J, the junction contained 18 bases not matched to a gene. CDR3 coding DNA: TGTGCCAGCAGCGTAGGGTTGGGGACAACCGGGACAGGGTCTTCTAACTATGGCTACACCTTC. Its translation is CASSVGLGTTGTGSSNYGYTF.

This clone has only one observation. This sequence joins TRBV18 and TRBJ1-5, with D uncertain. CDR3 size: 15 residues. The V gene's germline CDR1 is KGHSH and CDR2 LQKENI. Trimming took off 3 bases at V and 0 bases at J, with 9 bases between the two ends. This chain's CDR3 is CASSPSADSNQPQHF. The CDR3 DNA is TGTGCCAGCTCACCCAGCGCAGATAGCAATCAGCCCCAGCATTTT.

The CDR3 here is CASSPVRGGVGEQFF. The DNA for the CDR3 is TGCGCCAGCAGCCCCGTCCGGGGTGGTGTTGGTGAGCAGTTCTTC. The chain combines TRBV5-1 with TRBJ2-1, with D perhaps TRBD2 (5 bases). The CDR3 is 15 residues long. Germline values: CDR1 SGHRS, CDR2 YFSETQ. Deletions cut 4 bases from V and 9 bases from J, with 20 bases between.